The 9 T cell receptor beta chains below were found in one sample sequenced in a study of blood T cell repertoires in COVID-19. The assay was immunoSEQ multiplex PCR, and TCRdb's table has in-frame clones only and misses some. Here the sample spans 150,000 to 200,000 clones, approximately 87% being singletons. The sequenced sample consisted of peripheral blood. The receptors originated from a woman in her 70s with acute or convalescent COVID-19.

V and J are TRBV30 and TRBJ2-3; possibly TRBD2 for D (6 bases). Germline CDR1 GTSNPN, CDR2 SVGIG (reference sequence). The CDR3 runs 11 residues. V shed 3 bases and J shed 15 bases, with 16 bases lying between them. The DNA of the CDR3 is TGTGCCTGGAGGCTGACCGGGACTGAATATTTT. Its protein product is CAWRLTGTEYF.

The rearrangement uses TRBV7-2 and TRBJ1-1; 9 bases map to TRBD1. Unmatched junction bases numbered 3, after V lost 6 bases and J lost 1 base. Germline loops: CDR1 SGHTA, CDR2 FQGNSA. This CDR3 comprises 14 residues. The CDR3 sequence is CASRRDRANTEAFF. CDR3 DNA: TGTGCCAGCAGACGGGACAGGGCGAACACTGAAGCTTTCTTT. The entire variable domain, with the rest obtained from reference TRBV7-2 and TRBJ1-1, is as follows: GAGVSQSPSNKVTEKGKDVELRCDPISGHTALYWYRQSLGQGLEFLIYFQGNSAPDKSGLPSDRFSAERTGGSVSTLTIQRTQQEDSAVYLCASRRDRANTEAFFGQGTRLTVV.

The gene calls are TRBV5-1 and TRBJ2-5; D may be TRBD1 (6 bases). Germline CDR1 SGHRS, CDR2 YFSETQ. V lost 4 bases, J lost 3 bases, and 13 bases lay in between. This CDR3 spans 14 amino acids. The chain's CDR3 is CASSQDRTEETQYF. As DNA, the CDR3 is TGCGCCAGCAGCCAAGACAGGACCGAAGAGACCCAGTACTTC.

The chain carries TRBV5-6 and TRBJ2-1; TRBD1 aligns across 7 bases. Germline-derived CDR1 and CDR2 are SGHDT and YYEEEE. This CDR3 is built from 16 residues. The V and J ends lost 0 bases and 4 bases, in that order; junction bases with no gene match: 7. The CDR3 nucleotides are TGTGCCAGCAGCTTGGAGGCAGGGACAGATTACAATGAGCAGTTCTTC. It is translated as CASSLEAGTDYNEQFF.

The chain is built from TRBV5-1 and TRBJ2-7, with D unresolved. With 0 bases removed from V and 8 bases from J, the gap between germline ends came to 9 bases. This CDR3 spans 12 amino acids. In germline, CDR1 is SGHRS, CDR2 YFSETQ. CDR3 coding DNA: TGCGCCAGCAGCTTGGTAACAACCCAGCAGTACTTC. Translation: CASSLVTTQQYF.

This clone was observed a single time. This chain uses TRBV28 with TRBJ1-1; perhaps TRBD1 as D (5 bases). This CDR3 is built from 13 residues. Germline V gene sequence: CDR1 MDHEN, CDR2 SYDVKM. V lost 5 bases, J lost 5 bases, and 12 bases lay in between. This CDR3 reads CASSLPGGTEAFF. CDR3 DNA sequence: TGTGCCAGCAGTCTCCCGGGGGGTACTGAAGCTTTCTTT.

The gene calls are TRBV27 and TRBJ2-7, with D maybe TRBD2 (6 bases). Trimming took off 2 bases at V and 3 bases at J, with 20 bases between the two ends. Germline CDR1 reads MNHEY; CDR2 reads SMNVEV (reference sequence). There are 17 residues in the CDR3. CDR3 DNA: TGTGCCAGCAGTTTACGTAGCAGTAACATGGGGGGCTACGAGCAGTACTTC. It codes for CASSLRSSNMGGYEQYF.

This rearrangement joins TRBV28 to TRBJ1-1; no definite D call. Germline V lookup: CDR1 MDHEN, CDR2 SYDVKM. CDR3 length: 16 residues. V lost 1 base and J lost 8, with 20 bases in between. The chain's CDR3 is CASSLFSISRPPEAFF. The CDR3 DNA reads as TGTGCCAGCAGTTTATTTAGCATCTCTCGTCCCCCAGAAGCTTTCTTT.

CDR3: CASTRLDIYNEQFF. In nucleotides, the CDR3 is TGTGCCAGCACCCGACTAGACATTTACAATGAGCAGTTCTTC. The V and J genes are TRBV5-4 and TRBJ2-1; possibly TRBD2 for D (6 bases). CDR1 is SGHNT and CDR2 is YYREEE in the germline V gene (reference sequence). The CDR3 is 14 residues long. V was shortened by 6 bases and J by 4 bases, with 14 bases between the two germline ends.